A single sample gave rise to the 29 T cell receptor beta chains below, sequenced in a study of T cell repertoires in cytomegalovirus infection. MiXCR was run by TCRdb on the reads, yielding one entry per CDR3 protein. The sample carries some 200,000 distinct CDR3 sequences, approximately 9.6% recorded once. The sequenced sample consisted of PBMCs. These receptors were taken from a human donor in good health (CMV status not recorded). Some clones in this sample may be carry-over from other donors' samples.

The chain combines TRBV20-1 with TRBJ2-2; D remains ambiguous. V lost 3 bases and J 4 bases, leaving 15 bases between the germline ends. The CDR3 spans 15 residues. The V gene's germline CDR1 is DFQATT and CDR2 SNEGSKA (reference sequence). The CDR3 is CSASPASKLTGELFF. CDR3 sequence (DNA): TGCAGTGCTAGTCCGGCCTCGAAGCTCACCGGGGAGCTGTTTTTT.

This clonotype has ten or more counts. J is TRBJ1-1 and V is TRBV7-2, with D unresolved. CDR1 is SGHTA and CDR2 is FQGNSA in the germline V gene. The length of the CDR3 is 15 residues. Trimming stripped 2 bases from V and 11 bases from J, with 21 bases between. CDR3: CASSLSAKLGTWAFF. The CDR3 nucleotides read TGTGCCAGCAGCTTATCTGCCAAGCTGGGCACTTGGGCTTTCTTT.

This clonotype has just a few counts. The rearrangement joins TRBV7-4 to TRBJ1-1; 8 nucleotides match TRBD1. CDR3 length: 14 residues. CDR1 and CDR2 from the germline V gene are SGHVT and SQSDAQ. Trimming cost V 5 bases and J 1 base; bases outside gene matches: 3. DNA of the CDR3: TGTGCCAGCAGCATCGGACAGGGGAACACTGAAGCTTTCTTT. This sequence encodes CASSIGQGNTEAFF.

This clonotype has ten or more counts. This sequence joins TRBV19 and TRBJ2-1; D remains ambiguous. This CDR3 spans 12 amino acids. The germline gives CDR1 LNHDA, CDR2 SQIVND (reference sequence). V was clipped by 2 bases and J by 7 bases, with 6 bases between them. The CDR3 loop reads CASSIIVNEQFF. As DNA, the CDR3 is TGTGCCAGTAGTATAATCGTAAATGAGCAGTTCTTC. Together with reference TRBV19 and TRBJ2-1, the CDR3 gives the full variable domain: DGGITQSPKYLFRKEGQNVTLSCEQNLNHDAMYWYRQDPGQGLRLIYYSQIVNDFQKGDIAEGYSVSREKKESFPLTVTSAQKNPTAFYLCASSIIVNEQFFGPGTRLTVL.

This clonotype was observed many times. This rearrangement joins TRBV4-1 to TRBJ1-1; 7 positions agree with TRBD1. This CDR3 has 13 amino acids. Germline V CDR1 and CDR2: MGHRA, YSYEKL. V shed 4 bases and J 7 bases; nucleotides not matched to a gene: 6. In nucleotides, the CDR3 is TGCGCCAGCAGCCTCGACAGGGCCCGTGAAGCTTTCTTT. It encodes CASSLDRAREAFF.

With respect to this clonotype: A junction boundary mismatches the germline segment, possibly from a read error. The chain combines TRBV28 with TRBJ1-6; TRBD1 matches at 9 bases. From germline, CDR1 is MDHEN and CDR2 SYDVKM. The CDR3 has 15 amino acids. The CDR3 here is CASSFGTGYNSPLDF. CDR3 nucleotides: TGTGCCAGCAGTTTCGGGACAGGGTATAATTCACCCCTCGACTTT.

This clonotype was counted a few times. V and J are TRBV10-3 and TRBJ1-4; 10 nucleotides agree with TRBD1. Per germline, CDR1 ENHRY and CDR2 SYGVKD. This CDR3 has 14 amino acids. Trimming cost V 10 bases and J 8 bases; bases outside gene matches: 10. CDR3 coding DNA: TGTGCCACGAAAGCCGGGACAGGGGAAGAAAAACTGTTTTTT. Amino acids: CATKAGTGEEKLFF.

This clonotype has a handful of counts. CDR3 DNA: TGTGCCAGCAGTTTCCCAGGGGGGGGTTCACCCCTCCACTTT. Its protein product is CASSFPGGGSPLHF. V is TRBV12-3 or TRBV12-4 and J is TRBJ1-6, with 7 nucleotides matching TRBD1. This CDR3 region has 14 residues. Trimming cost V 3 bases and J 9 bases; bases outside gene matches: 5.

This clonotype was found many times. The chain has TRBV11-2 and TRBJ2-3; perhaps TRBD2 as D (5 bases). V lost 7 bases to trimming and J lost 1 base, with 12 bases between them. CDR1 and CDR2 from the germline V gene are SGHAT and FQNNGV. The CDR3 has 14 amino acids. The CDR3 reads CASTPGVGTDTQYF. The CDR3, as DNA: TGTGCCAGCACCCCCGGGGTAGGCACAGATACGCAGTATTTT.

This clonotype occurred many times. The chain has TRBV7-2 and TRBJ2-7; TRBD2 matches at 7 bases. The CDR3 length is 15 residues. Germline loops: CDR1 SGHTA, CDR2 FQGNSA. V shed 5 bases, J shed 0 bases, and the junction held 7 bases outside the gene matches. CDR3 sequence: CASSKGLVDSYEQYF. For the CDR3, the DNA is TGTGCCAGCAGCAAAGGACTAGTGGACTCCTACGAGCAGTACTTC.

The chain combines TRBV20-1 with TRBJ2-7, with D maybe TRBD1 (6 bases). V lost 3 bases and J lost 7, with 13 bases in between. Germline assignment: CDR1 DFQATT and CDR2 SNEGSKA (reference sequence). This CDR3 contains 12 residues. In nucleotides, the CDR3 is TGCAGTGCTAGTTTGGGGGCGAGGGAGCAGTACTTC. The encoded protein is CSASLGAREQYF.

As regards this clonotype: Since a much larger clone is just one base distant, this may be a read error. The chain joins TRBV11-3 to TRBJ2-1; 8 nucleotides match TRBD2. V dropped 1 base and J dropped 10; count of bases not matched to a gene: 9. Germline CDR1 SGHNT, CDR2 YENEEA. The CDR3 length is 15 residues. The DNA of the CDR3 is TGTGCCAGCAGCTTAGCGGGAGGGCCGTTAGAGGAGCAGTTCTTC. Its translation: CASSLAGGPLEEQFF. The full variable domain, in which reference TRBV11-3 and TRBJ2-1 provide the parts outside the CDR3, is EAGVVQSPRYKIIEKKQPVAFWCNPISGHNTLYWYLQNLGQGPELLIRYENEEAVDDSQLPKDRFSAERLKGVDSTLKIQPAELGDSAVYLCASSLAGGPLEEQFFGPGTRLTVL.

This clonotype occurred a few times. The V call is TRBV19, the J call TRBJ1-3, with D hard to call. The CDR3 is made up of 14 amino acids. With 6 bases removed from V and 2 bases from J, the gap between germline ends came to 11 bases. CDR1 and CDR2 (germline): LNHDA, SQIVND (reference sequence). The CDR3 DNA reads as TGTGCCAGTAGGAAGACCGAGGCTGGAAACACCATATATTTT. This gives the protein CASRKTEAGNTIYF.

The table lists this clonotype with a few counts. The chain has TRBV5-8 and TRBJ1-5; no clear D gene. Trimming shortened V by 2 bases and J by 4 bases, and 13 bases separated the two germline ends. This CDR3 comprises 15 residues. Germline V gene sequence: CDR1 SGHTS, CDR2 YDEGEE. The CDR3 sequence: CASSFGSPGNQPQHF. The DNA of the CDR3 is TGTGCCAGCAGCTTCGGCAGCCCCGGGAATCAGCCCCAGCATTTT. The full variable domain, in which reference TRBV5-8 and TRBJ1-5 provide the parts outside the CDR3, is EAGVTQSPTHLIKTRGQQATLRCSPISGHTSVYWYQQALGLGLQFLLWYDEGEERNRGNFPPRFSGRQFPNYSSELNVNALELEDSALYLCASSFGSPGNQPQHFGDGTRLSIL.

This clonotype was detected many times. CDR3: CASRGGLEVDTQYF. CDR3 DNA: TGTGCCAGTAGAGGTGGGCTAGAGGTAGATACGCAGTATTTT. The V gene is TRBV28, the J gene TRBJ2-3; no clear D gene. Trimming shortened V by 9 bases and J by 5 bases, and 18 bases separated the two germline ends. The CDR3 totals 14 residues. Germline CDR1 MDHEN, CDR2 SYDVKM.

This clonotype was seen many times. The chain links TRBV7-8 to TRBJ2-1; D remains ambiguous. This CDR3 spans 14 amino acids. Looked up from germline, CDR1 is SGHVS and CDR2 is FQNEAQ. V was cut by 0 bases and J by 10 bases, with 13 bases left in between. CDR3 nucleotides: TGTGCCAGCAGCTTAGCGTGGACGCCATTCGAGCAGTTCTTC. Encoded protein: CASSLAWTPFEQFF.

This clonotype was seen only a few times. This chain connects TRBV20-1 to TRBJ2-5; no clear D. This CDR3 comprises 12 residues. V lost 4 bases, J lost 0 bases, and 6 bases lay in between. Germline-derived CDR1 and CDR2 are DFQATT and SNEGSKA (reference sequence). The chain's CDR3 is CSAINHQETQYF. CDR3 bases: TGCAGTGCTATTAACCACCAAGAGACCCAGTACTTC.

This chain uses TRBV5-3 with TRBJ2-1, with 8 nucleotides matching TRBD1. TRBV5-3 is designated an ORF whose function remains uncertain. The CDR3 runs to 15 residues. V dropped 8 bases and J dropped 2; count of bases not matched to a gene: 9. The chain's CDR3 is CASSPMDRAYNEQFF. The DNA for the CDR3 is TGTGCCAGCAGCCCTATGGACAGGGCCTACAATGAGCAGTTCTTC.

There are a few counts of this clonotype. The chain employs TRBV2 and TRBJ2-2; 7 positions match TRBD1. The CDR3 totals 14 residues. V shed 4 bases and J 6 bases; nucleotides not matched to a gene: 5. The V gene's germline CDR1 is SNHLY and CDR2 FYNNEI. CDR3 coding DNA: TGTGCCAGCAGTGGCCTGACAGGGCCCGGGGAGCTGTTTTTT. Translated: CASSGLTGPGELFF.

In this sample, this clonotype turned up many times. The CDR3 DNA reads as TGTGCCAGCAGCTTTCGGACAGTGAACACTGAAGCTTTCTTT. Protein: CASSFRTVNTEAFF. This sequence joins TRBV7-2 and TRBJ1-1; weak D call: TRBD1 (6 bases). The germline V gene encodes CDR1 SGHTA and CDR2 FQGNSA. The CDR3 contains 14 residues. Between the trimmed V and J ends, which lost 3 bases and 0 bases, there was a span of 8 bases. Full variable domain (outside the CDR3, taken from reference TRBV7-2 and TRBJ1-1): GAGVSQSPSNKVTEKGKDVELRCDPISGHTALYWYRQSLGQGLEFLIYFQGNSAPDKSGLPSDRFSAERTGGSVSTLTIQRTQQEDSAVYLCASSFRTVNTEAFFGQGTRLTVV.

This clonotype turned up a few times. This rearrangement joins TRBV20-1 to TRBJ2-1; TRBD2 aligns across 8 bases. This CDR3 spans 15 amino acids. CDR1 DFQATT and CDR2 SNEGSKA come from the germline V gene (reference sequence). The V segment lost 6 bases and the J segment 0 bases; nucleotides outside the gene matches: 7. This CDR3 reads CSARLAGSSYNEQFF. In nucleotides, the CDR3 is TGCAGTGCCCGATTAGCGGGAAGCTCCTACAATGAGCAGTTCTTC.

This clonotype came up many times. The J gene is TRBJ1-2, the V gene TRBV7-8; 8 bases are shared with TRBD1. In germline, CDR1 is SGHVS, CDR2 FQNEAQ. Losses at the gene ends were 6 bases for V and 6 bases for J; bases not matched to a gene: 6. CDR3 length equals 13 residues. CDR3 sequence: CASRRTGWDGYTF. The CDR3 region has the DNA TGTGCCAGCAGGAGGACAGGGTGGGATGGCTACACCTTC.

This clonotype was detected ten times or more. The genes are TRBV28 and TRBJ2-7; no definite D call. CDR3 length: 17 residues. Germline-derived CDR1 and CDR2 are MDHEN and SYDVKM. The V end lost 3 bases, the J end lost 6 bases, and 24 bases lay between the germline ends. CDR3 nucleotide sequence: TGTGCCAGCAGTTTCCATAGGGCCCAAGTCGGCGGTCTCGAGCAGTACTTC. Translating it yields CASSFHRAQVGGLEQYF.

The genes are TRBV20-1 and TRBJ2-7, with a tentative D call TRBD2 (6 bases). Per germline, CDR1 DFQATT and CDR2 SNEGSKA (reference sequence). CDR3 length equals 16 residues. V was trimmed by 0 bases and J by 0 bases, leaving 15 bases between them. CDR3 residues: CSARDQAGLPSYEQYF. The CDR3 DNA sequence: TGCAGTGCTAGAGATCAGGCGGGACTCCCCTCCTACGAGCAGTACTTC.

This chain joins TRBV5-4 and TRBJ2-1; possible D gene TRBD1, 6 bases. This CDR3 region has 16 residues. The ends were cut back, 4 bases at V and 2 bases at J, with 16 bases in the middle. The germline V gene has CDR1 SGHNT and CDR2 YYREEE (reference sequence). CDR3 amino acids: CASSPDRGGAYNEQFF. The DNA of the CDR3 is TGTGCCAGCAGCCCCGATAGAGGGGGAGCCTACAATGAGCAGTTCTTC.

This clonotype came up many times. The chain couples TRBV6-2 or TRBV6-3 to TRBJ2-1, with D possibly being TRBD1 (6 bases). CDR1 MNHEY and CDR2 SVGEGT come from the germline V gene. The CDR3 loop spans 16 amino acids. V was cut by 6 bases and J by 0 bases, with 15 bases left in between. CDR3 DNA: TGTGCCAGCAGGAGGGCAACAGGGCACTCCTACAATGAGCAGTTCTTC. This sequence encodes CASRRATGHSYNEQFF.

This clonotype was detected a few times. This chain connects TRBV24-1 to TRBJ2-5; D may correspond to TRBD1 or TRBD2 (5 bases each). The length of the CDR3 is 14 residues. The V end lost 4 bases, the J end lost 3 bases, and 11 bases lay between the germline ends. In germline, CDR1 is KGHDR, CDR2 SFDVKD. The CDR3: CATSEPGTEETQYF. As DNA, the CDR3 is TGTGCCACCAGTGAACCCGGGACGGAAGAGACCCAGTACTTC.

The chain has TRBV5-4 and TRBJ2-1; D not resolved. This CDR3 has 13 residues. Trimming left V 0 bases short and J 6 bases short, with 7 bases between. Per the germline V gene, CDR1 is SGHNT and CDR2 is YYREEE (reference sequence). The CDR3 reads CASSLESTNEQFF. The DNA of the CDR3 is TGTGCCAGCAGCTTGGAAAGTACCAATGAGCAGTTCTTC.

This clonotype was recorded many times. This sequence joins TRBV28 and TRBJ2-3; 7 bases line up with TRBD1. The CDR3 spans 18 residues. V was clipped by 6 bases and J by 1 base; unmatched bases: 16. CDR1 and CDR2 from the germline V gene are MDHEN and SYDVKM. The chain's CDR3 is CASSRGVGQLSGTDTQYF. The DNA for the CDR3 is TGTGCCAGCAGCCGAGGAGTGGGACAGCTATCTGGCACAGATACGCAGTATTTT.